The entry that follows covers one T cell receptor (beta chain) sequence. This clonotype has just a few counts. The antigen it recognizes is unknown. Being one base from a much bigger clone, this may be a read error. Stable Graves' hyperthyroidism was defined as the absence of progression to ophthalmopathy over 18 months of follow-up. Hyperthyroidism patients were newly diagnosed, with disease duration under 2 months, and aged 18 to 65 years. Any patient with an uncontrolled infection, another autoimmune disease, pregnancy or lactation was excluded. Diagnoses relied on clinical symptoms, serum thyroxine and TRAb, thyroid ultrasound and orbital computed tomography. Ficoll-Paque density gradient centrifugation was used to isolate PBMCs from 9.5 to 10 ml of fresh peripheral blood. Trizol reagent was used to extract total RNA, and RNA quality was then checked on an Agilent 2100 Bioanalyzer. The data belong to a study of T cells in Graves' hyperthyroidism and ophthalmopathy (dated by TCRdb to the late 2010s). In the study overall: Peripheral blood samples were taken at the time of initial diagnosis, prior to any treatment. To identify TCR V-J signatures that set the groups apart, the researchers used a discovery cohort of 100 or so patients, made up of under 50 with Graves' ophthalmopathy and some 60 with stable Graves' hyperthyroidism. According to the paper, TCR Vbeta CDR3 sequencing was carried out on more than 120 peripheral blood samples, which came from fewer than 50 ophthalmopathy, under 80 hyperthyroidism and roughly 17 progressor patients. After sampling, hyperthyroidism patients received methimazole starting at 30 mg daily, and ophthalmopathy patients received high-dose intravenous methylprednisolone. The approximately 98 discovery patients were randomly divided into training and test sets at a 7:3 ratio. Prospective prediction of ophthalmopathy was tested in an independent validation cohort of under 20 hyperthyroidism patients and 17 patients who later progressed to ophthalmopathy. The study also compared thyroid tissue and blood T-cell repertoires from roughly 6 Graves' hyperthyroidism patients. General conclusions and limits of the study: During validation, the model predicted progression to ophthalmopathy a median of about 6.5 months ahead of onset, with around 71% sensitivity and about 72% specificity. In cross-validation, a model built on a 13 V-J signature told ophthalmopathy apart from stable hyperthyroidism with about 90% sensitivity and 81% to 82% specificity, and in testing the same model reached 80%/75%. Blood samples also contained most of the expanded thyroid clonotypes (frequency above 0.001), which suggests that blood repertoires may reflect thyroid immune responses. Sample size was not statistically predetermined, and investigators were not blinded to group allocation.

The TCR beta CDR3 regions were amplified from RNA transcripts. For the first round of RT-PCR on the TCR CDR3, the HTBI primer set was used together with the Qiagen OneStep RT-PCR kit. Libraries were constructed in a second round of multiplex PCR, after which size selection and purification were carried out. Sequencing of the libraries was done on an Illumina HiSeq2000 using paired-end 100 bp reads. In the source study's methods: Raw data were processed with SOAPnuke, discarding reads with adapters, uncalled bases, mean Phred below 15, or no exact constant-primer or identifier match. COPE v1.2.5 was used to merge the high-quality paired reads, and each unique nucleotide sequence was defined as a clonotype. MiTCR v1.1 was used to align the clonotypes against IMGT TRBV, TRBD and TRBJ reference segments. The analysis included only V-J combinations with a frequency above 0.0001, which together covered 99% to 99.2% of the repertoires. A TCS score was defined as the ratio of F50 (clonal expansion) to E x V (chaos), with BLOSUM62-based TCRdist applied between CDR3 peptides within each V-J. Welch's t-statistics and random forest reduced around 550 V-J features to 10 to 15, which were used in a naive Bayes classifier (R e1071). TCRdb reanalyzed the raw reads on its own, using fastp at Q25 for trimming and MiXCR for clone calling, and kept in-frame beta chains. Rows are unified per CDR3 protein, each entry keeping the most common DNA and genes. The V and J calls here are based on TCRdb, not the publication. This sample is represented by hundreds of thousands of distinct CDR3 sequences; around 14% of them were singletons. Roughly 9.2% of the sample goes to the ten largest clones.

V lost 5 bases and J lost 4 bases; the stretch between them is 13 bases long. Including the terminal cysteine and phenylalanine, the CDR3 comprises 14 residues. Only the CDR3 part of the read is kept: 42 bases, read in frame from the first base. Reading the germline V gene (reference sequence) gives CDR1 MNHEY and CDR2 SMNVEV. The sequenced sample was blood. This clonotype originated in a woman under 30 with Graves' hyperthyroidism. Rearrangement joined TRBV27 to TRBJ2-3; matching of 6 bases hints at TRBD2 as the D gene. CDR3 loop: CASSQGLRADTQYF. The DNA sequence is TGTGCCAGCAGTCAGGGACTTCGCGCAGATACGCAGTATTTT.